This T cell receptor beta chain was identified during a study of blood T cell repertoires in COVID-19. Study as a whole: The study drew acute and convalescent COVID-19 samples from the United States, Italy and Spain. PBMCs, B-cell-depleted T cells, or T cells provided the cDNA or gDNA that made up the material.

In the authors' methods: For nucleated cells, counts were estimated from reference gene primer amplification. Sequenced by immunoSEQ multiplex PCR; TCRdb stores in-frame clones only, minus some. V and J calls and clone size are as listed in that table; D and trimming were resolved from the DNA. The sample gives about 62,000 clones, roughly 92% of which show up once; 5.5% to 6.5% is in the top ten. Trimming left V 1 base short and J 1 base short, with 4 bases between. Germline CDR1 is SGHTA and CDR2 is FQGNSA. This CDR3 has 14 residues. This chain connects TRBV7-2 to TRBJ2-2; D gene uncertain. The sequence was collected from a human donor in a cohort sampled during active COVID-19. Sequenced input: peripheral blood. CDR3 nucleotide sequence: TGTGCCAGCAGCTTAGGGCAGAACACCGGGGAGCTGTTTTTT. Translating it yields CASSLGQNTGELFF.